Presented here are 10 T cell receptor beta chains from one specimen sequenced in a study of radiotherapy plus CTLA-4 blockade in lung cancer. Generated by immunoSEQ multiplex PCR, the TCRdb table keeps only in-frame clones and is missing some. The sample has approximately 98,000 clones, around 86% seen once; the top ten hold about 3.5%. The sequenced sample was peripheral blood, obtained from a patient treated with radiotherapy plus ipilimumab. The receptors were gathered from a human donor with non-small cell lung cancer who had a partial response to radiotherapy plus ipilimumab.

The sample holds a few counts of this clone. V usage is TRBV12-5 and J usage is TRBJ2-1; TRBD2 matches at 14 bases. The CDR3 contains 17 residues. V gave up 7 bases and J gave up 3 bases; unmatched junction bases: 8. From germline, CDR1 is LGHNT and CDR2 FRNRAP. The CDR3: CASEGRGLAGDYNEQFF. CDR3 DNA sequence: TGTGCTAGTGAAGGGCGGGGACTAGCGGGAGACTACAATGAGCAGTTCTTC. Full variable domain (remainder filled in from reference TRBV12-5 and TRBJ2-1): DARVTQTPRHKVTEMGQEVTMRCQPILGHNTVFWYRQTMMQGLELLAYFRNRAPLDDSGMPKDRFSAEMPDATLATLKIQPSEPRDSAVYFCASEGRGLAGDYNEQFFGPGTRLTVL.

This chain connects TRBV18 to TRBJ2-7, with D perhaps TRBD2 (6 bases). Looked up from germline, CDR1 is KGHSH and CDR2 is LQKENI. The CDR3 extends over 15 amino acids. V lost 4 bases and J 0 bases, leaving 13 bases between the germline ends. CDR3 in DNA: TGTGCCAGCTCACTGAATAGCGGCCTCTCCTACGAGCAGTACTTC. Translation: CASSLNSGLSYEQYF.

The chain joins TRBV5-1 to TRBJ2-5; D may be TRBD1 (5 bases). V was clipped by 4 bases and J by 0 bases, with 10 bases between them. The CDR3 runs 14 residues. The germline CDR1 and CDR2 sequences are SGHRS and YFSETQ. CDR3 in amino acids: CASSRQGDQETQYF. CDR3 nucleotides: TGCGCCAGCAGCCGGCAAGGGGACCAAGAGACCCAGTACTTC.

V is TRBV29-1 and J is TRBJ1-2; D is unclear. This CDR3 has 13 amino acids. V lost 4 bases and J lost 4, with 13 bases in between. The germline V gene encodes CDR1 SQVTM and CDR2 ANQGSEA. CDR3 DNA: TGCAGCGTTGGGTATGGGTCGGGCTATGGCTACACCTTC. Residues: CSVGYGSGYGYTF.

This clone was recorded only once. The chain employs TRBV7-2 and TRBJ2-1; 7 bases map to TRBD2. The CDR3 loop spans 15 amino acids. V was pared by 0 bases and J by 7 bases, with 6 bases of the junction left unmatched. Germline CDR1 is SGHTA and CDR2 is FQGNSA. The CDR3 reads CASSLAVVGGNEQFF. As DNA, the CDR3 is TGTGCCAGCAGCTTAGCAGTGGTGGGGGGGAATGAGCAGTTCTTC.

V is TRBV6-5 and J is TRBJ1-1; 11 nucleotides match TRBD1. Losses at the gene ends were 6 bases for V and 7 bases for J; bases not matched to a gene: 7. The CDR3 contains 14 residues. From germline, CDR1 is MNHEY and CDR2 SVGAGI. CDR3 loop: CASSRTGGAGEAFF. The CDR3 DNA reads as TGTGCCAGCAGCCGGACAGGGGGCGCGGGTGAAGCTTTCTTT.

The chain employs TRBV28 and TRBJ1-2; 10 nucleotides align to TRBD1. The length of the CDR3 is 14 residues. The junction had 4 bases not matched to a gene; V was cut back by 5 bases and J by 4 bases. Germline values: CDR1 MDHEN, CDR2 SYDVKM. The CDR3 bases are TGTGCCAGCAGTCCCCGGGACAGGGGCTATGGCTACACCTTC. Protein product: CASSPRDRGYGYTF.

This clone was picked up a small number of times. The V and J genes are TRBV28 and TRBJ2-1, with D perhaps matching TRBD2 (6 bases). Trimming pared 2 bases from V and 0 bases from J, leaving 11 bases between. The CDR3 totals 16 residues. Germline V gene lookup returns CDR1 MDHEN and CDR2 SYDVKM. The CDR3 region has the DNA TGTGCCAGCAGTTTACCCTCCGGGGGCTCCTACAATGAGCAGTTCTTC. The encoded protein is CASSLPSGGSYNEQFF.

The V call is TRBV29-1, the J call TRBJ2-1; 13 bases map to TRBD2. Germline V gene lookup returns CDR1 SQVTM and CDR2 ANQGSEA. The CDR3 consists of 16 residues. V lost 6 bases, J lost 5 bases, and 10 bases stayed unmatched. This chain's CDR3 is CSVPDPGTSGNNEQFF. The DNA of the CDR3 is TGCAGCGTCCCCGACCCCGGGACTAGCGGGAACAATGAGCAGTTCTTC.

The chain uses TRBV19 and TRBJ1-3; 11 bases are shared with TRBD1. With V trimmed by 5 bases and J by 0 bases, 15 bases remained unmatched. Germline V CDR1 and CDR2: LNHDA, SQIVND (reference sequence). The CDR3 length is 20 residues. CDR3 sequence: CASSSGTGGIRPSSGNTIYF. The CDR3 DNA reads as TGTGCCAGTAGTTCCGGGACAGGGGGTATCCGACCCAGCTCTGGAAACACCATATATTTT.